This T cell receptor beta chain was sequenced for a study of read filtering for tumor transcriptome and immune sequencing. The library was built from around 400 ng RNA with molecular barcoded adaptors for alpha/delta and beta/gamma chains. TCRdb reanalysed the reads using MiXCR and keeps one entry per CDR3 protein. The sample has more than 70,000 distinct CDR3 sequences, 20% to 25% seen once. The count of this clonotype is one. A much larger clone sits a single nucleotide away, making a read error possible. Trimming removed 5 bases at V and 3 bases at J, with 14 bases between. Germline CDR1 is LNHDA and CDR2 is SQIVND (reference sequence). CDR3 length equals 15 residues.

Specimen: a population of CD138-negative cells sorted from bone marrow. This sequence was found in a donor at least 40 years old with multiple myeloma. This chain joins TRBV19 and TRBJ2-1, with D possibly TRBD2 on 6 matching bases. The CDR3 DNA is TGTGCCAGTAGTTTGCAGGGAGGCATCTACAATGAGCAGTTCTTC. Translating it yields CASSLQGGIYNEQFF.